These 22 T cell receptor beta chains were sequenced from one sample in a study of shared clonotypes between healthy human individuals. TCRdb's table, derived via immunoSEQ multiplex PCR, lists solely in-frame clones and lacks some. Here the sample spans about 2 million clones, less than 95% being singletons. Naive CD8 isolation took CD45RO-negative cells positively selected for CCR7 and excluded terminally differentiated effector memory CD45RA+ cells. Sequencing used naive CD8+ T cells sorted from blood. These receptors came from a man younger than 35 in good health.

The chain employs TRBV11-2 and TRBJ2-2; no clear D gene. The CDR3 spans 13 residues. Germline V gene sequence: CDR1 SGHAT, CDR2 FQNNGV. Between the trimmed V and J ends, which lost 3 bases and 10 bases, there was a span of 12 bases. Here the CDR3 DNA reads TGTGCCAGCAGCTTTGGACCGCCCGAGGAGCTGTTTTTT. The encoded protein is CASSFGPPEELFF.

This chain connects TRBV4-1 to TRBJ2-7; D is unclear. Germline V gives CDR1 MGHRA, CDR2 YSYEKL. Deletions cut 0 bases from V and 3 bases from J, with 6 bases between. The CDR3 spans 13 residues. CDR3 in amino acids: CASSQDTNYEQYF. The CDR3 DNA sequence: TGCGCCAGCAGCCAAGACACAAACTACGAGCAGTACTTC.

Only one count was recorded for this clone. The chain is built from TRBV2 and TRBJ2-2; 7 bases are shared with TRBD2. Trimming cost V 6 bases and J 3 bases; bases outside gene matches: 10. The CDR3 consists of 16 residues. CDR1 is SNHLY and CDR2 is FYNNEI in the germline V gene. CDR3 sequence: CASSPLGGGYTGELFF. For the CDR3, the DNA is TGTGCCAGCAGCCCTCTTGGCGGGGGATACACCGGGGAGCTGTTTTTT. The entire variable domain, with the rest obtained from reference TRBV2 and TRBJ2-2, is as follows: EPEVTQTPSHQVTQMGQEVILRCVPISNHLYFYWYRQILGQKVEFLVSFYNNEISEKSEIFDDQFSVERPDGSNFTLKIRSTKLEDSAMYFCASSPLGGGYTGELFFGEGSRLTVL.

This chain uses TRBV28 with TRBJ2-7; TRBD1 matches 8 bases. The V and J ends lost 5 bases and 9 bases, in that order; junction bases with no gene match: 15. The CDR3 runs to 15 residues. From germline, CDR1 is MDHEN and CDR2 SYDVKM. CDR3 residues: CASSPGDRLDSRQYF. CDR3 DNA sequence: TGTGCCAGCAGTCCGGGGGACAGGTTGGATTCAAGGCAGTACTTC.

The J gene is TRBJ1-3, the V gene TRBV4-3, with unresolved D. The CDR3 runs to 16 residues. The V end was cut by 0 bases, the J end by 0 bases, with 9 bases between. The germline V gene has CDR1 LGHNA and CDR2 YSLEER. CDR3 residues: CASSQEQANSGNTIYF. The CDR3, as DNA: TGCGCCAGCAGCCAAGAGCAGGCCAACTCTGGAAACACCATATATTTT.

The gene calls are TRBV7-2 and TRBJ1-4; 8 positions match TRBD1. V lost 5 bases and J lost 4; bases outside the gene matches: 6. Germline V gene data show CDR1 as SGHTA and CDR2 as FQGNSA. This CDR3 is 15 amino acids long. CDR3 residues: CASSLGTGLNEKLFF. The DNA of the CDR3 is TGTGCCAGCAGCCTCGGGACAGGACTTAATGAAAAACTGTTTTTT.

This chain links TRBV27 with TRBJ2-1, with D perhaps TRBD1 or TRBD2 (5 bases each). V was pared by 10 bases and J by 5 bases, with 18 bases between. The CDR3 is made up of 14 amino acids. The germline gives CDR1 MNHEY, CDR2 SMNVEV (reference sequence). CDR3 in amino acids: CATGTTADDNEQFF. For the CDR3, the DNA is TGTGCCACTGGGACGACAGCGGACGACAATGAGCAGTTCTTC.

The chain couples TRBV7-8 to TRBJ2-5; 14 bases align to TRBD2. CDR3 length equals 15 residues. Unmatched junction bases numbered 2, after V lost 5 bases and J lost 3 bases. From germline, CDR1 is SGHVS and CDR2 FQNEAQ. The CDR3 loop is CASSQGLAGEETQYF. Here the CDR3 DNA reads TGTGCCAGCAGCCAGGGACTAGCGGGGGAAGAGACCCAGTACTTC.

This rearrangement joins TRBV6-1 to TRBJ1-1; 7 nucleotides match TRBD1. CDR1 and CDR2 (germline): MNHNS, SASEGT. The CDR3 has 15 amino acids. V shed 8 bases and J 4 bases; nucleotides not matched to a gene: 13. Here the CDR3 DNA reads TGTGCCAGCCTAGTATACCCAGGGGGGATCACTGAAGCTTTCTTT. It is translated as CASLVYPGGITEAFF.

This clone was counted once. The CDR3 DNA follows: TGTGCCAGTGGATTCGGACAGGGAACGGCGGCCCTCCACTTT. Its translation: CASGFGQGTAALHF. The rearrangement links TRBV19 to TRBJ1-6; 8 nucleotides align to TRBD1. CDR3 length: 14 amino acids. Germline values: CDR1 LNHDA, CDR2 SQIVND (reference sequence). V gave up 8 bases and J gave up 14 bases; unmatched junction bases: 14.

This clone appeared once. The CDR3 here is CAWVARNSASPLHF. As DNA, the CDR3 is TGTGCCTGGGTGGCAAGAAATAGTGCTTCACCCCTCCACTTT. The V and J genes are TRBV30 and TRBJ1-6; D gene uncertain. V shed 5 bases and J shed 9 bases, with 17 bases lying between them. The CDR3 sequence is 14 residues long. The germline V gene encodes CDR1 GTSNPN and CDR2 SVGIG (reference sequence).

This CDR3 is CASSLSPEGNQPQHF. CDR3 sequence (DNA): TGTGCCAGCAGTTTATCTCCGGAGGGCAATCAGCCCCAGCATTTT. This chain uses TRBV27 with TRBJ1-5; D is unclear. V lost 0 bases, J lost 2 bases, and 8 bases lay in between. The CDR3 is 15 amino acids. Germline values: CDR1 MNHEY, CDR2 SMNVEV (reference sequence).

The chain uses TRBV27 and TRBJ2-7; 12 nucleotides align to TRBD2. V lost 6 bases, J lost 2 bases, and 5 bases stayed unmatched. CDR3 length equals 15 residues. From germline, CDR1 is MNHEY and CDR2 SMNVEV (reference sequence). CDR3 sequence reads: CASRRLAGEPYEQYF. CDR3 nucleotides: TGTGCCAGCAGGAGACTAGCGGGAGAACCCTACGAGCAGTACTTC.

This clone was detected only once. This chain joins TRBV4-1 and TRBJ2-2; D is ambiguous. Trimming pared 10 bases from V and 0 bases from J, leaving 21 bases between. This CDR3 has 17 residues. Per germline, CDR1 MGHRA and CDR2 YSYEKL. CDR3 coding DNA: TGCGCCACGGCGGTGATAGGCTTCACCTCGAACACCGGGGAGCTGTTTTTT. It codes for CATAVIGFTSNTGELFF.

The rearrangement links TRBV7-6 to TRBJ1-5; tentatively, D is TRBD1 (5 bases). CDR1 and CDR2 from the germline V gene are SGHVS and FNYEAQ. The CDR3 covers 16 residues. Trimming cost V 5 bases and J 0 bases, with 14 bases left between them. The CDR3 sequence: CASSPRGRYSNQPQHF. As DNA, the CDR3 is TGTGCCAGCAGCCCGAGGGGACGGTATAGCAATCAGCCCCAGCATTTT.

The V call is TRBV27, the J call TRBJ1-1, with a tentative D call TRBD1 (6 bases). CDR1 is MNHEY and CDR2 is SMNVEV in the germline V gene (reference sequence). This CDR3 comprises 15 residues. V dropped 0 bases and J dropped 3 bases, with 11 bases sitting between them. The CDR3 DNA sequence: TGTGCCAGCAGTTTATCCGGAGGGGGGTACACTGAAGCTTTCTTT. It codes for CASSLSGGGYTEAFF.

The chain has TRBV13 and TRBJ2-7; D gene ambiguous. CDR1 is PRHDT, CDR2 FYEKMQ, per germline (reference sequence). This CDR3 comprises 14 residues. Trimming cost V 2 bases and J 3 bases, with 11 bases left between them. The CDR3 DNA follows: TGTGCCAGCAGCTTAAGGGAATTCCGCTACGAGCAGTACTTC. Encoded protein: CASSLREFRYEQYF.

This clone was counted once. CDR3 sequence: CAIDEGPDSYEQYF. CDR3 in DNA: TGTGCCATCGATGAGGGGCCAGACTCCTACGAGCAGTACTTC. The V gene is TRBV10-3, the J gene TRBJ2-7; D might be TRBD1 or TRBD2, each matching 5 bases. The CDR3 consists of 14 residues. Germline CDR1 is ENHRY and CDR2 is SYGVKD. The ends were cut back, 8 bases at V and 0 bases at J, with 14 bases in the middle.

The rearrangement joins TRBV13 to TRBJ1-1; 7 positions agree with TRBD1. V lost 5 bases, J lost 11 bases, and 8 bases stayed unmatched. The CDR3 totals 12 residues. Germline CDR1 reads PRHDT; CDR2 reads FYEKMQ (reference sequence). CDR3 sequence (DNA): TGTGCCAGCAGCCTTCGACAGGGTGAGGCTTTCTTT. This translates into CASSLRQGEAFF.

The chain employs TRBV7-9 and TRBJ2-5; 7 positions agree with TRBD1. The J segment lost 5 bases and the V segment lost 5 bases, leaving 8 bases of the junction unmatched. The CDR3 has 14 amino acids. CDR1 and CDR2 from the germline V gene are SEHNR and FQNEAQ (reference sequence). CDR3: CASSKGASPETQYF. The CDR3 DNA follows: TGTGCCAGCAGCAAGGGGGCCAGCCCGGAGACCCAGTACTTC.

CDR3 sequence (DNA): TGTGCCTGGTGTTTGCTCAGCAGCGACAATGAGCAGTTCTTC. This sequence encodes CAWCLLSSDNEQFF. This sequence joins TRBV30 and TRBJ2-1; the D is unclear. CDR1 and CDR2 (germline): GTSNPN, SVGIG (reference sequence). The CDR3 sequence is 14 residues long. The V gene lost 5 bases and the J gene lost 5 bases, with 16 bases spanning the gap.

The chain is built from TRBV4-3 and TRBJ2-7, with D tentatively TRBD2 (5 bases). Germline V gives CDR1 LGHNA, CDR2 YSLEER. The ends were cut back, 0 bases at V and 2 bases at J, with 11 bases in the middle. CDR3 length: 15 amino acids. The CDR3 DNA sequence: TGCGCCAGCAGCCAAGAGGCTAGCCCCACCTACGAGCAGTACTTC. Protein: CASSQEASPTYEQYF.